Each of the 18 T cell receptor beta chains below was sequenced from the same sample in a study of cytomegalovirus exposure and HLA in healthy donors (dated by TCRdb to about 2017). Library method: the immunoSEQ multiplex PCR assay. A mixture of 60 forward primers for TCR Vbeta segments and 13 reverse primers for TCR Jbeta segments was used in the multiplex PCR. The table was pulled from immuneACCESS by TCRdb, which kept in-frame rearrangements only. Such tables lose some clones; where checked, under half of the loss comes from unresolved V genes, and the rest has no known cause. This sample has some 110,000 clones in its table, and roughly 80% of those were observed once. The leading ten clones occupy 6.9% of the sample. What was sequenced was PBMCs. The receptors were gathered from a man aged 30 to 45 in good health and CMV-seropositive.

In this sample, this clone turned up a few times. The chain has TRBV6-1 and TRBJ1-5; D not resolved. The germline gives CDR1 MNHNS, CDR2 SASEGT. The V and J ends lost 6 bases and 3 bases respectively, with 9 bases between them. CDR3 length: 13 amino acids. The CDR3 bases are TGTGCCAGCAGGAGGACTTACAATCAGCCCCAGCATTTT. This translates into CASRRTYNQPQHF.

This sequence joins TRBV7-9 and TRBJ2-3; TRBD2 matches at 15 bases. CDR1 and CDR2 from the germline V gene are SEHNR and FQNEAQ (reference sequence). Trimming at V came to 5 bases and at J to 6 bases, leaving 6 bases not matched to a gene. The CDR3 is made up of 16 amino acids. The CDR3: CASSRGLAGGPDTQYF. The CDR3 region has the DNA TGTGCCAGCAGCCGTGGACTAGCGGGGGGGCCCGATACGCAGTATTTT.

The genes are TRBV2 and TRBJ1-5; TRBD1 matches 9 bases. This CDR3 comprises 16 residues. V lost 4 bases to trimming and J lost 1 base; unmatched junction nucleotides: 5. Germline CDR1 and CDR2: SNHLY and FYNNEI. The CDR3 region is CASSGGQGGSNQPQHF. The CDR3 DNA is TGTGCCAGCAGTGGGGGACAGGGTGGAAGCAATCAGCCCCAGCATTTT.

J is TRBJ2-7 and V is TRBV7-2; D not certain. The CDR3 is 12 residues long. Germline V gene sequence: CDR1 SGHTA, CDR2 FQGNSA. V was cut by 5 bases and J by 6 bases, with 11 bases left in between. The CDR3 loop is CASSEPFAEQYF. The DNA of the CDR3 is TGTGCCAGCAGCGAGCCCTTTGCCGAGCAGTACTTC.

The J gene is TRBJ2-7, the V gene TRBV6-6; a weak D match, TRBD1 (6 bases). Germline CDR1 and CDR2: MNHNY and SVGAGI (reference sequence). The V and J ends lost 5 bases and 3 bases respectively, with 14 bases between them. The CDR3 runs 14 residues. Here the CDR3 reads CASSTGFGSYEQYF. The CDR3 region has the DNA TGTGCCAGCAGTACAGGGTTCGGAAGCTACGAGCAGTACTTC.

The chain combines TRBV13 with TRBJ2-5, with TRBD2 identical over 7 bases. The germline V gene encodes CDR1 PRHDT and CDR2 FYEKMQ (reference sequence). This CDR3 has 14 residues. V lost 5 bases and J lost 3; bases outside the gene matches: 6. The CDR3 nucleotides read TGTGCCAGCAGCCCCCGGGGGGTGGAAGAGACCCAGTACTTC. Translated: CASSPRGVEETQYF. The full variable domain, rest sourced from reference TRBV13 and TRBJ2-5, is AAGVIQSPRHLIKEKRETATLKCYPIPRHDTVYWYQQGPGQDPQFLISFYEKMQSDKGSIPDRFSAQQFSDYHSELNMSSLELGDSALYFCASSPRGVEETQYFGPGTRLLVL.

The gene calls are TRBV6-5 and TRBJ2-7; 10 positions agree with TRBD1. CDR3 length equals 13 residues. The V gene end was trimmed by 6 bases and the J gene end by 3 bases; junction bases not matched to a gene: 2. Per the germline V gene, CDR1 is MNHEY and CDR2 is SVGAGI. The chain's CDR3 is CASRGTGVYEQYF. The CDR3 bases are TGTGCCAGCAGGGGGACAGGGGTCTACGAGCAGTACTTC.

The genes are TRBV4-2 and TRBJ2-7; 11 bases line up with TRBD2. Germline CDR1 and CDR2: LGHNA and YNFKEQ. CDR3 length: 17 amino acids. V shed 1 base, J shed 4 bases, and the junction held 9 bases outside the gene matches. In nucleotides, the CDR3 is TGTGCCAGCAGCCAAGTCTCTAGCGGGGGGCCCACTTACGAGCAGTACTTC. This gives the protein CASSQVSSGGPTYEQYF.

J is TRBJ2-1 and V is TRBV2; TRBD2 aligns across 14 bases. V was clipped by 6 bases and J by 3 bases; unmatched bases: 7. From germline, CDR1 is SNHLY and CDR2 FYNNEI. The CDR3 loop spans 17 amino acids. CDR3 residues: CASRDGTSGGRYNEQFF. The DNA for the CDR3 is TGTGCCAGCAGAGATGGGACTAGCGGGGGCCGCTACAATGAGCAGTTCTTC.

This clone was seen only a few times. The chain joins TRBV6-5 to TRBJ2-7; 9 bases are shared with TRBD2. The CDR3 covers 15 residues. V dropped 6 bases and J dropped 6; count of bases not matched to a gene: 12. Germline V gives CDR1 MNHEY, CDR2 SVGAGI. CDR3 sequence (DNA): TGTGCCAGCAGACGCCAGCGGGGGGCTATTGGCGAGCAGTACTTC. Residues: CASRRQRGAIGEQYF.

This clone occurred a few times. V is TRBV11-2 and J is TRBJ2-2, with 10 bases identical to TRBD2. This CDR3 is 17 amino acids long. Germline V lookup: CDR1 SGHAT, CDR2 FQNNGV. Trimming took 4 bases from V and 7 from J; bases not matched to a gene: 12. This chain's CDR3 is CASSSSRQRGGVGELFF. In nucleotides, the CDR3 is TGTGCCAGCAGCTCCTCCCGGCAGCGGGGGGGCGTCGGGGAGCTGTTTTTT. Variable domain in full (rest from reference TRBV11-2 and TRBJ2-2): EAGVAQSPRYKIIEKRQSVAFWCNPISGHATLYWYQQILGQGPKLLIQFQNNGVVDDSQLPKDRFSAERLKGVDSTLKIQPAKLEDSAVYLCASSSSRQRGGVGELFFGEGSRLTVL.

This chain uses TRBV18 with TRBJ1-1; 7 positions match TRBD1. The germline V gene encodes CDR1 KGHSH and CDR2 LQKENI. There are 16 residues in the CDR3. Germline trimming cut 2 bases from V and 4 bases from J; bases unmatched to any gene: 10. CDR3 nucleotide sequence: TGTGCCAGCTCACCATTCGGGGGGGCAGGGGGCACTGAAGCTTTCTTT. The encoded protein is CASSPFGGAGGTEAFF.

The CDR3 DNA reads as TGTGCCACCAGCCTGCAGGGCTATGGCTACACCTTC. Its protein is CATSLQGYGYTF. The chain recombines TRBV15 with TRBJ1-2; D perhaps matches TRBD1 (5 bases). The CDR3 is 12 amino acids. With 5 bases removed from V and 4 bases from J, the gap between germline ends came to 8 bases. Germline V gives CDR1 LNHNV, CDR2 YYDKDF (reference sequence).

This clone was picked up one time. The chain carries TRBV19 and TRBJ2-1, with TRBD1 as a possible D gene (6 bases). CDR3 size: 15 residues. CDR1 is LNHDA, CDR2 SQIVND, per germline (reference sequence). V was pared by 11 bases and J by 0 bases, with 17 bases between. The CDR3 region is CARSSGTSSYNEQFF. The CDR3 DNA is TGTGCCCGATCATCCGGGACAAGCTCCTACAATGAGCAGTTCTTC.

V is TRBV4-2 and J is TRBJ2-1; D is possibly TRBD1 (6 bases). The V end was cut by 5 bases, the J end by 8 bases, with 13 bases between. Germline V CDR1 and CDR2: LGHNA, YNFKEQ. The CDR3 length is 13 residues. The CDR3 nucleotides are TGTGCCAGCAGCTTACAGGGTTCGGATGAGCAGTTCTTC. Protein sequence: CASSLQGSDEQFF.

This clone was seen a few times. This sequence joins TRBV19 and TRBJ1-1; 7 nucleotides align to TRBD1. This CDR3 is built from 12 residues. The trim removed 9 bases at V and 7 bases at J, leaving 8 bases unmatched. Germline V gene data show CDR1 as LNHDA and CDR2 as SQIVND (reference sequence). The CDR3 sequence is CASGGQAGEAFF. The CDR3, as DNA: TGTGCCAGCGGTGGACAGGCAGGTGAAGCTTTCTTT.

The CDR3: CASSAGLAAKPYEQYF. In DNA, the CDR3 is TGTGCCAGCAGCGCGGGACTAGCGGCGAAACCCTACGAGCAGTACTTC. J is TRBJ2-7 and V is TRBV7-2, with TRBD2 matching over 11 bases. This CDR3 is 16 amino acids long. V lost 5 bases to trimming and J lost 2 bases; unmatched junction nucleotides: 8. The germline gives CDR1 SGHTA, CDR2 FQGNSA.

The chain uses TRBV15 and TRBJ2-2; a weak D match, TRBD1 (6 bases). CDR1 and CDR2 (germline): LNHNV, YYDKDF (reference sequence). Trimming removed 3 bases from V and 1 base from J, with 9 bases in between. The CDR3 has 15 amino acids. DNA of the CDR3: TGTGCCACCAGCAGGGGACACCTGAACACCGGGGAGCTGTTTTTT. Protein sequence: CATSRGHLNTGELFF.